Listed below are T cell receptor beta chains from one sample, sequenced in a study of T cell responses to AZD1222 COVID-19 vaccine. TCRdb's table, derived via immunoSEQ multiplex PCR, lists solely in-frame clones and lacks some. The sample contains 150,000 to 200,000 clones, about 90% of which appear only once. The input for sequencing was peripheral blood, taken on day 0 of MenACWY control vaccination. All receptors derive from an adult in good health. The CDR3 runs from the conserved cysteine through the conserved F or W. Fields, in order: V gene, D gene, clone size, J gene, CDR3 DNA, CDR3 protein. D genes are given only for firm matches. Some rows have no size entry. The others give once, few or many, or a class for an expanded clone.

V gene: TRBV30
D gene: -
clone size: few
J gene: TRBJ2-5
CDR3 DNA: TGTGCCTGGAGTGTCCTGGGGGAGACCCAGTACTTC
CDR3 protein: CAWSVLGETQYF

V gene: TRBV5-1
D gene: -
clone size: -
J gene: TRBJ1-3
CDR3 DNA: TGCGCCAGCAGCTTGGGGGATCCCGGAAACACCATATATTTT
CDR3 protein: CASSLGDPGNTIYF

V gene: TRBV5-1
D gene: TRBD1
clone size: few
J gene: TRBJ1-4
CDR3 DNA: TGCGCCAGCAGCCCGGGACAGGGAACGAATGAAAAACTGTTTTTT
CDR3 protein: CASSPGQGTNEKLFF

V gene: TRBV28
D gene: TRBD1
clone size: medium-sized
J gene: TRBJ1-2
CDR3 DNA: TGTGCCAGCAAAGGCAGGGGGAACTATGGCTACACCTTC
CDR3 protein: CASKGRGNYGYTF

V gene: TRBV28
D gene: -
clone size: -
J gene: TRBJ1-4
CDR3 DNA: TGTGCCAGCAGTTTCCCTGGCGGGAAACTGTTTTTT
CDR3 protein: CASSFPGGKLFF

V gene: TRBV11-2
D gene: -
clone size: once
J gene: TRBJ2-3
CDR3 DNA: TGTGCCAGCAGCCAGGGACTCCGGGGTGTGGGGCAGTATTTT
CDR3 protein: CASSQGLRGVGQYF

V gene: TRBV10-3
D gene: -
clone size: -
J gene: TRBJ1-5
CDR3 DNA: TGTGCCATCAGTGAGCTAGGGCAGCCCCAGCATTTT
CDR3 protein: CAISELGQPQHF

V gene: TRBV6-6
D gene: TRBD1
clone size: -
J gene: TRBJ1-3
CDR3 DNA: TGTGCCAGCAGTCGAAATCCGACAGGGGCCAGCTCTGGAAACACCATATATTTT
CDR3 protein: CASSRNPTGASSGNTIYF

V gene: TRBV24-1
D gene: TRBD1
clone size: -
J gene: TRBJ2-7
CDR3 DNA: TGTGCCACCAGTGACAAGACAGGGCAACACATCTACGAGCAGTACTTC
CDR3 protein: CATSDKTGQHIYEQYF

V gene: TRBV21-1
D gene: -
clone size: -
J gene: TRBJ1-1
CDR3 DNA: TGTGCCAGCAGCCCCACAGGGATGAACACTGAAGCTTTCTTT
CDR3 protein: CASSPTGMNTEAFF

V gene: TRBV7-2
D gene: TRBD1
clone size: -
J gene: TRBJ1-5
CDR3 DNA: TGTGCCAGCAGCTTAGCCGACAGGGCCAATCAGCCCCAGCATTTT
CDR3 protein: CASSLADRANQPQHF

V gene: TRBV12-5
D gene: -
clone size: once
J gene: TRBJ1-3
CDR3 DNA: TGTGCTAGTGGTTTAAGCTCTGGAAACACCATATATTTT
CDR3 protein: CASGLSSGNTIYF

V gene: TRBV18
D gene: TRBD2
clone size: -
J gene: TRBJ2-3
CDR3 DNA: TGTGCCAGCTCACCTACTAGCGGGAGTCGAGATACGCAGTATTTT
CDR3 protein: CASSPTSGSRDTQYF

V gene: TRBV28
D gene: TRBD2
clone size: -
J gene: TRBJ2-7
CDR3 DNA: TGTGCCAGCACCAAGGGAGGGTCCTCCTACGAGCAGTACTTC
CDR3 protein: CASTKGGSSYEQYF

V gene: TRBV9
D gene: -
clone size: -
J gene: TRBJ1-4
CDR3 DNA: TGTGCCAGCAGCGGAGGACAGTTTAATGAAAAACTGTTTTTT
CDR3 protein: CASSGGQFNEKLFF

V gene: TRBV11-2
D gene: -
clone size: -
J gene: TRBJ2-3
CDR3 DNA: TGTGCCAGCAGCCCGAACGGGGACAACGCAGATACGCAGTATTTT
CDR3 protein: CASSPNGDNADTQYF

V gene: TRBV7-9
D gene: TRBD1
clone size: -
J gene: TRBJ2-7
CDR3 DNA: TGTGCCAGCAGCTTAGCCGGGACAGGGGTCTACGAGCAGTACTTC
CDR3 protein: CASSLAGTGVYEQYF

V gene: TRBV9
D gene: TRBD1
clone size: few
J gene: TRBJ1-6
CDR3 DNA: TGTGCCAGCAGCATGACAGGGGATTGGAATTCACCCCTCCACTTT
CDR3 protein: CASSMTGDWNSPLHF

V gene: TRBV3-1/TRBV3-2
D gene: -
clone size: -
J gene: TRBJ1-5
CDR3 DNA: TGTGCCAGCAGCCAACAGGTTAGCAATCAGCCCCAGCATTTT
CDR3 protein: CASSQQVSNQPQHF

V gene: TRBV6-1
D gene: TRBD1
clone size: -
J gene: TRBJ1-4
CDR3 DNA: TGTGCCAGCAGTGAACGGTCTTTTACCGGGACAGCGAATGAAAAACTGTTTTTT
CDR3 protein: CASSERSFTGTANEKLFF

V gene: TRBV30
D gene: TRBD2
clone size: few
J gene: TRBJ2-7
CDR3 DNA: TGTGCCTGGAGTGATAAGGGACTAGCGTACGACGAGCAGTACTTC
CDR3 protein: CAWSDKGLAYDEQYF

V gene: TRBV7-9
D gene: -
clone size: once
J gene: TRBJ1-2
CDR3 DNA: TGTGCCAGCAATTCTGGGGGCGCGAATAATGGCTACACCTTC
CDR3 protein: CASNSGGANNGYTF